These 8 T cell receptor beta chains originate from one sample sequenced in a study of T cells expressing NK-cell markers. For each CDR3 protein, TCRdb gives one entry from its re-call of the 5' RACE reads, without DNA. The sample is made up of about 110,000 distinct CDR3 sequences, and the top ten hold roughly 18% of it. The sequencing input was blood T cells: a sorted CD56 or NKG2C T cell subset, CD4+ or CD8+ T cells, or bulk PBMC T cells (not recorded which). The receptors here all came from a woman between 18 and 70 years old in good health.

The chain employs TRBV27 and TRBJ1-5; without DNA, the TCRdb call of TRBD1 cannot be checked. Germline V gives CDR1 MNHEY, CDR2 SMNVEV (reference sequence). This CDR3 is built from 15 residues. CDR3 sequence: CASSVRDRPGEPQHF.

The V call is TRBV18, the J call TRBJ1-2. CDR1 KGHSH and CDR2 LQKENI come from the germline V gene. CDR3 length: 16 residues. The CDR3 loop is CASSHDRLPPNYGYTF. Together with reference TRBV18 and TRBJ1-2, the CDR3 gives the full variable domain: NAGVMQNPRHLVRRRGQEARLRCSPMKGHSHVYWYRQLPEEGLKFMVYLQKENIIDESGMPKERFSAEFPKEGPSILRIQQVVRGDSAAYFCASSHDRLPPNYGYTFGSGTRLTVV.

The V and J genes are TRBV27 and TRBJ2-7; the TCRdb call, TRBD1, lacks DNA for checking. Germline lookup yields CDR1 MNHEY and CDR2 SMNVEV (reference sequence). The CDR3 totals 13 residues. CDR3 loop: CASGQGPSYEQYF.

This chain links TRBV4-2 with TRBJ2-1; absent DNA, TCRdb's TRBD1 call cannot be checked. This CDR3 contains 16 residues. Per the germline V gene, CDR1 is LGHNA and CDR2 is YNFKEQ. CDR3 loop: CASSQAPPGGHNEQFF.

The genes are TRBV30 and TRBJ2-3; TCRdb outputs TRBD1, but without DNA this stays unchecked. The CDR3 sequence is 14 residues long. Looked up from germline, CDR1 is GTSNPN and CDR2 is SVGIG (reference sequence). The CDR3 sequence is CAWSTGTGGDTQYF.

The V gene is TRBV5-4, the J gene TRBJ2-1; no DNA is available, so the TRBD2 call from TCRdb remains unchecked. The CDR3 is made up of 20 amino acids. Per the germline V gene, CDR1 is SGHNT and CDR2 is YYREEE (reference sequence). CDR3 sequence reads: CASSLVSSGNPLTEHNEQFF.

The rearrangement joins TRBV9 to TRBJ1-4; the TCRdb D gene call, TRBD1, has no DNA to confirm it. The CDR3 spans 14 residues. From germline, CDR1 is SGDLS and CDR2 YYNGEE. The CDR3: CASSGANVRGDLFF.

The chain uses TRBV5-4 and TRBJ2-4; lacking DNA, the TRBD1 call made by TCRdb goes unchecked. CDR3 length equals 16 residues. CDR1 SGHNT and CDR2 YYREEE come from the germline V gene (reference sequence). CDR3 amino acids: CASSGIQGEAKNIQYF.